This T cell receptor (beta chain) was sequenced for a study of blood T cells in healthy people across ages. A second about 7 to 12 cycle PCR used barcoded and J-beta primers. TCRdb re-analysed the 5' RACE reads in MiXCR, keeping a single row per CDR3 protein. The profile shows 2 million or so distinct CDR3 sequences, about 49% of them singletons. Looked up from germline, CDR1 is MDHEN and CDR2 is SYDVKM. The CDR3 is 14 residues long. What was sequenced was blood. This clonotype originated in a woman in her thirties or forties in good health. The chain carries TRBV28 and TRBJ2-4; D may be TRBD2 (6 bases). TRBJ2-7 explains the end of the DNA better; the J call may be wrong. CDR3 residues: CASRATGESYEQYF. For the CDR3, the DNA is TGTGCCAGCAGGGCAACGGGGGAGTCTTACGAGCAGTACTTC.